This passage covers 9 T cell receptor beta chains from one sample sequenced in a study of cytomegalovirus exposure and HLA in healthy donors. Amplification used 60 Vbeta primers and 13 Jbeta primers. The repertoire was sequenced with immunoSEQ multiplex PCR; TCRdb's copy has only in-frame clones and lacks some. Of about 190,000 clones in the sample, 70% to 80% were seen once. Sequencing used PBMCs. These receptors came from a woman aged 50 to 65 in good health and CMV-seronegative.

V gene TRBV7-9 combines with J gene TRBJ1-1; the D is unclear. The CDR3 sequence is 15 residues long. Trimming left V 0 bases short and J 1 base short, with 9 bases between. In germline, CDR1 is SEHNR, CDR2 FQNEAQ (reference sequence). CDR3 region: CASSLAFSENTEAFF. CDR3 DNA sequence: TGTGCCAGCAGCTTAGCCTTTAGTGAGAACACTGAAGCTTTCTTT.

A few counts support this clone. The gene calls are TRBV7-6 and TRBJ2-1, with 11 nucleotides matching TRBD2. The CDR3 length is 15 residues. Germline CDR1 reads SGHVS; CDR2 reads FNYEAQ. The V segment lost 6 bases and the J segment 10 bases; nucleotides outside the gene matches: 11. The chain's CDR3 is CASSFTTSGAEEQFF. Written as DNA, the CDR3 is TGTGCCAGCAGTTTTACGACTAGCGGGGCGGAGGAGCAGTTCTTC.

The chain is built from TRBV6-5 and TRBJ1-2; 9 nucleotides line up with TRBD1. Germline V lookup: CDR1 MNHEY, CDR2 SVGAGI. J gave up 8 bases and V 4 bases, and 11 bases lay outside the gene matches. The CDR3 consists of 15 residues. CDR3 coding DNA: TGTGCCAGCAGTTCAAGACTAGGGACAGGGAACGGCTACACCTTC. Residues: CASSSRLGTGNGYTF.

The rearrangement uses TRBV11-3 and TRBJ2-7; a weak D match, TRBD1 (7 bases). CDR1 and CDR2 (germline): SGHNT, YENEEA. This CDR3 is built from 15 residues. Trimming stripped 3 bases from V and 2 bases from J, with 14 bases between. CDR3: CASSLGGQAPYEQYF. CDR3 in DNA: TGTGCCAGCAGCTTGGGAGGACAGGCCCCCTACGAGCAGTACTTC.

V and J are TRBV13 and TRBJ1-2; 12 bases fit TRBD1. From germline, CDR1 is PRHDT and CDR2 FYEKMQ (reference sequence). The V gene end was trimmed by 5 bases and the J gene end by 14 bases; junction bases not matched to a gene: 9. CDR3 size: 13 residues. CDR3 loop: CASSESGQGAGTF. The CDR3 DNA sequence: TGTGCCAGCAGCGAATCGGGACAGGGGGCAGGGACCTTC.

The chain uses TRBV7-9 and TRBJ1-2, with D maybe TRBD1 (5 bases). Germline CDR1 SEHNR, CDR2 FQNEAQ (reference sequence). CDR3 length: 14 amino acids. Trimming removed 7 bases at V and 8 bases at J, with 20 bases between. The CDR3 nucleotides are TGTGCCAGCACCATTACGGTTGCGGGGGAAGGCTACACCTTC. It is translated as CASTITVAGEGYTF.

Regarding this clone: This CDR3 is also generated by other DNA sequences in the sample. V usage is TRBV7-9 and J usage is TRBJ1-1; no clear D. The germline CDR1 and CDR2 sequences are SEHNR and FQNEAQ (reference sequence). This CDR3 comprises 13 residues. V dropped 2 bases and J dropped 0 bases, with 4 bases sitting between them. CDR3 residues: CASSLSVNTEAFF. As DNA, the CDR3 is TGTGCCAGCAGCTTATCGGTGAACACTGAAGCTTTCTTT.

This clone has more than one count but fewer than ten. CDR3 region: CASLYGDNTGELFF. The DNA for the CDR3 is TGTGCCAGCTTATATGGAGACAACACCGGGGAGCTGTTTTTT. The chain joins TRBV6-1 to TRBJ2-2, with no clear D. V lost 8 bases to trimming and J lost 2 bases, with 12 bases between them. This CDR3 region has 14 residues. The germline V gene encodes CDR1 MNHNS and CDR2 SASEGT.

This clone was detected a few times. The rearrangement uses TRBV7-6 and TRBJ1-1; no definite D call. Deletions cut 4 bases from V and 0 bases from J, with 6 bases between. The CDR3 covers 13 residues. Germline lookup yields CDR1 SGHVS and CDR2 FNYEAQ. CDR3 in amino acids: CASSSQMNTEAFF. In nucleotides, the CDR3 is TGTGCCAGCAGCTCGCAGATGAACACTGAAGCTTTCTTT.